These 23 T cell receptor beta chains came from one sample sequenced in a study of liver allograft versus peripheral blood T cells. Overall study: Recipients' peripheral blood T cell receptor repertoires were compared with those in transplanted livers.

TCRdb processed the reads anew with MiXCR; each CDR3 protein has one entry. The sample shows about 2,300 distinct CDR3 sequences, 15% to 20% of them seen only once. The source of these receptors is a human patient who had a liver transplant. Some of the T cells may derive from the graft donor.

Sample share makes this clonotype medium-sized. The rearrangement links TRBV6-1 to TRBJ1-6; D call uncertain. This CDR3 spans 14 amino acids. V lost 6 bases and J lost 5, with 11 bases in between. The germline V gene has CDR1 MNHNS and CDR2 SASEGT. CDR3 region: CASRKDGDNSPLHF. The DNA of the CDR3 is TGTGCCAGCAGGAAGGACGGAGATAATTCACCCCTCCACTTT.

By sample fraction, this clonotype is medium-sized. The chain combines TRBV29-1 with TRBJ1-5; weak D call: TRBD1 (5 bases). The CDR3 spans 14 residues. V was cut by 6 bases and J by 2 bases, with 14 bases left in between. The germline gives CDR1 SQVTM, CDR2 ANQGSEA. The CDR3 here is CSVVEARGNQPQHF. The CDR3 bases are TGCAGCGTCGTTGAGGCCAGGGGCAATCAGCCCCAGCATTTT.

This clonotype qualifies as medium-sized. V and J are TRBV19 and TRBJ1-2, with D unclear. CDR1 LNHDA and CDR2 SQIVND come from the germline V gene (reference sequence). The CDR3 length is 17 residues. V gave up 4 bases and J gave up 0 bases, with 18 bases separating them. This chain's CDR3 is CASSTRADPGANYGYTF. DNA of the CDR3: TGTGCCAGTAGTACACGGGCAGATCCCGGGGCTAACTATGGCTACACCTTC.

By share of the sample, this clonotype is medium-sized. The rearrangement links TRBV6-6 to TRBJ1-5, with 9 nucleotides matching TRBD1. Germline CDR1 and CDR2: MNHNY and SVGAGI (reference sequence). With 1 base clipped from V and 3 bases from J, the junction kept 4 bases outside the gene matches. The CDR3 is 16 amino acids. The CDR3 protein is CASSYFGTGINQPQHF. The CDR3 region has the DNA TGTGCCAGCAGTTACTTCGGGACAGGGATCAATCAGCCCCAGCATTTT.

The rearrangement joins TRBV6-6 to TRBJ1-1; possibly TRBD1 for D (5 bases). This CDR3 is 15 amino acids long. Germline V gene lookup returns CDR1 MNHNY and CDR2 SVGAGI (reference sequence). Trimming stripped 5 bases from V and 2 bases from J, with 15 bases between. The CDR3 loop is CASSQLTGGNTEAFF. In DNA, the CDR3 is TGTGCCAGCAGTCAACTCACCGGGGGTAACACTGAAGCTTTCTTT.

There are a few counts of this clonotype. The chain links TRBV20-1 to TRBJ2-1; D is perhaps TRBD1 (5 bases). Germline-derived CDR1 and CDR2 are DFQATT and SNEGSKA (reference sequence). This CDR3 comprises 12 residues. The ends were cut back, 3 bases at V and 6 bases at J, with 9 bases in the middle. CDR3 sequence (DNA): TGCAGTGCTAGCCCAGGGCTCAATGAGCAGTTCTTC. Amino acid sequence: CSASPGLNEQFF.

In this sample, this clonotype is medium-sized. The chain uses TRBV19 and TRBJ1-1; the D is unclear. CDR3 length: 14 amino acids. Between the trimmed V and J ends, which lost 1 base and 1 base, there was a span of 7 bases. The germline CDR1 and CDR2 sequences are LNHDA and SQIVND (reference sequence). In DNA form, the CDR3 reads TGTGCCAGTAGTATAGTTGCCGGGAACACTGAAGCTTTCTTT. This encodes CASSIVAGNTEAFF.

This clonotype is categorized as medium-sized. The chain links TRBV30 to TRBJ1-1; D unclear. Trimming shortened V by 0 bases and J by 1 base, and 9 bases separated the two germline ends. CDR3 length equals 14 residues. In germline, CDR1 is GTSNPN, CDR2 SVGIG (reference sequence). The DNA for the CDR3 is TGTGCCTGGAGTGTACAAGGGAGGAACACTGAAGCTTTCTTT. It yields the protein CAWSVQGRNTEAFF.

In the case of this clonotype: A much larger clone lies one base from this, so it may be a read error. The chain is built from TRBV6-1 and TRBJ1-1; TRBD1 matches at 9 bases. The ends lost 7 bases at V and 6 bases at J; junction bases unmatched: 9. Germline values: CDR1 MNHNS, CDR2 SASEGT. The CDR3 has 14 residues. The CDR3 here is CASNRDRVNAEAFF. The CDR3 DNA reads TGTGCCAGCAACCGGGACAGGGTTAACGCTGAAGCTTTCTTT.

Relative to its sample, this clonotype is medium-sized (0.01 to 0.1%). The rearrangement joins TRBV6-5 to TRBJ1-3; TRBD1 aligns across 11 bases. CDR3 length: 13 amino acids. CDR1 is MNHEY and CDR2 is SVGAGI in the germline V gene. The trim removed 6 bases at V and 7 bases at J, leaving 2 bases unmatched. CDR3: CASSGDRGNTIYF. The DNA of the CDR3 is TGTGCCAGCAGCGGGGACAGGGGGAACACCATATATTTT.

The V and J genes are TRBV12-3 or TRBV12-4 and TRBJ1-4; D is perhaps TRBD1 (6 bases). The CDR3 spans 14 residues. V dropped 1 base and J dropped 7 bases, with 10 bases sitting between them. In nucleotides, the CDR3 is TGTGCCAGCAGTTTAGGGGGGCTCGGTGAAAAACTGTTTTTT. Protein: CASSLGGLGEKLFF.

This clonotype is classed as medium-sized. The chain uses TRBV6-2 or TRBV6-3 and TRBJ2-7, with D hard to call. V was cut by 2 bases and J by 4 bases, with 9 bases left in between. Germline assignment: CDR1 MNHEY and CDR2 SVGEGT. This CDR3 comprises 13 residues. CDR3 bases: TGTGCCAGCAGTTACGCCCCGGAATACGAGCAGTACGTC. This encodes CASSYAPEYEQYV.

This clonotype was found a few times. CDR3 in DNA: TGTGCCAGCAATCCTCGGGGGAGGGGGCTAGGGGAAGCTTTCTTT. This translates into CASNPRGRGLGEAFF. This chain uses TRBV6-5 with TRBJ1-1, with 7 bases lining up with TRBD1. V shed 7 bases, J shed 8 bases, and the junction held 16 bases outside the gene matches. CDR1 and CDR2 from the germline V gene are MNHEY and SVGAGI. The CDR3 contains 15 residues.

In its sample, this clonotype ranks as medium-sized. V is TRBV6-2 or TRBV6-3 and J is TRBJ2-7, with D possibly being TRBD2 (5 bases). CDR1 is MNHEY, CDR2 SVGEGT, per germline. Trimming shortened V by 6 bases and J by 2 bases, and 17 bases separated the two germline ends. The CDR3 consists of 15 residues. CDR3 DNA sequence: TGTGCCAGCAGCCGACGAGAGCGGAGAACCTACGAGCAGTACGTC. Translating it yields CASSRRERRTYEQYV.

This clonotype was seen more than once but under ten times. The chain recombines TRBV24-1 with TRBJ1-2; D is ambiguous. The ends were cut back, 4 bases at V and 8 bases at J, with 13 bases in the middle. This CDR3 has 13 residues. CDR1 and CDR2 (germline): KGHDR, SFDVKD. The CDR3 sequence: CATSEGIQRGYTF. CDR3 nucleotides: TGTGCCACCAGTGAGGGAATCCAGAGGGGCTACACCTTC.

This clonotype was detected only a few times. This sequence joins TRBV19 and TRBJ1-2, with D hard to call. The CDR3 sequence is 14 residues long. V was cut by 6 bases and J by 11 bases, with 22 bases left in between. Germline V CDR1 and CDR2: LNHDA, SQIVND (reference sequence). The CDR3 region is CASSQEDRRTRYTF. In nucleotides, the CDR3 is TGTGCCAGTAGCCAAGAGGATCGGAGGACGAGATACACCTTC.

The rearrangement joins TRBV6-2 or TRBV6-3 to TRBJ1-5; 9 nucleotides agree with TRBD1. There are 16 residues in the CDR3. Germline V gene data show CDR1 as MNHEY and CDR2 as SVGEGT. Germline trimming cut 7 bases from V and 2 bases from J; bases unmatched to any gene: 9. The CDR3 sequence is CASMGTGRPGNQPQHF. The CDR3 nucleotides are TGTGCCAGCATGGGGACAGGGAGACCTGGCAATCAGCCCCAGCATTTT.

The V call is TRBV20-1, the J call TRBJ1-2, with TRBD1 matching over 8 bases. The CDR3 runs 14 residues. V shed 5 bases, J shed 7 bases, and the junction held 12 bases outside the gene matches. Germline CDR1 is DFQATT and CDR2 is SNEGSKA (reference sequence). CDR3: CSAPGGRGRGGYTF. The CDR3 DNA reads TGCAGTGCTCCTGGCGGCAGGGGGCGCGGTGGCTACACCTTC.

This clonotype is termed medium-sized (0.01 to 0.1%). This sequence joins TRBV19 and TRBJ2-2, with a tentative D call TRBD1 (5 bases). Germline V gene lookup returns CDR1 LNHDA and CDR2 SQIVND (reference sequence). V was clipped by 2 bases and J by 1 base, with 5 bases between them. The CDR3 has 14 amino acids. CDR3 in DNA: TGTGCCAGTAGTATACAGGGGAACACCGGGGAGCTGTTTTTT. It codes for CASSIQGNTGELFF.

By sample fraction, this clonotype is medium-sized. The chain joins TRBV6-6 to TRBJ1-2; D is possibly TRBD1 (6 bases). Germline V lookup: CDR1 MNHNY, CDR2 SVGAGI (reference sequence). This CDR3 contains 14 residues. Trimming removed 2 bases at V and 7 bases at J, with 14 bases between. The CDR3 sequence: CASSYAPGTTGYTF. Written as DNA, the CDR3 is TGTGCCAGCAGTTACGCGCCCGGGACAACTGGCTACACCTTC.

The gene calls are TRBV2 and TRBJ1-1; D is ambiguous. V was pared by 4 bases and J by 5 bases, with 5 bases between. The CDR3 totals 11 residues. From germline, CDR1 is SNHLY and CDR2 FYNNEI. The CDR3 DNA sequence: TGTGCCAGCAGTGGCTGGACTGAAGCTTTCTTT. Its translation is CASSGWTEAFF.

This clonotype is medium-sized (0.01 to 0.1%) by share. CDR3 region: CASSYGQSSYEQYF. The CDR3 bases are TGTGCCAGCAGTTACGGCCAGAGCTCCTACGAGCAGTACTTC. This chain uses TRBV6-2 or TRBV6-3 with TRBJ2-7; no clear D. Germline V gene sequence: CDR1 MNHEY, CDR2 SVGEGT. V lost 2 bases and J 0 bases, leaving 8 bases between the germline ends. The CDR3 is 14 amino acids.

This clonotype is medium-sized in the sample. The V and J genes are TRBV6-5 and TRBJ1-2, with 9 positions matching TRBD1. The J segment lost 7 bases and the V segment lost 6 bases, leaving 12 bases of the junction unmatched. The germline gives CDR1 MNHEY, CDR2 SVGAGI. CDR3 length equals 15 residues. CDR3 nucleotides: TGTGCCAGCAGCCGACAGGGGGTGGATTTAGGTGGCTACACCTTC. Encoded protein: CASSRQGVDLGGYTF.